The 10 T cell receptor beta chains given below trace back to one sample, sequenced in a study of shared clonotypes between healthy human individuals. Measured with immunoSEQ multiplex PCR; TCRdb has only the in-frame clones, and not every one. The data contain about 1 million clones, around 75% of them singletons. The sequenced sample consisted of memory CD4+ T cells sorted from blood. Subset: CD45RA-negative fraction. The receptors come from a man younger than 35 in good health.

The CDR3 DNA reads TGTGCCAGCTCACCTTTAAGACAGGGTGAATCACCCCTCCACTTT. Its translation is CASSPLRQGESPLHF. This chain joins TRBV18 and TRBJ1-6; 7 bases agree with TRBD1. The V segment lost 3 bases and the J segment 10 bases; nucleotides outside the gene matches: 9. CDR3 length equals 15 residues. The germline V gene encodes CDR1 KGHSH and CDR2 LQKENI.

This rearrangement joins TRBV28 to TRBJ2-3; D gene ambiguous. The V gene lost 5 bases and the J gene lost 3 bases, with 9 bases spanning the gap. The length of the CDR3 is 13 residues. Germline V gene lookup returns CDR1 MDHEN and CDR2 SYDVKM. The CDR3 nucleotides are TGTGCCAGCAGTCCACACACTACAGATACGCAGTATTTT. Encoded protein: CASSPHTTDTQYF.

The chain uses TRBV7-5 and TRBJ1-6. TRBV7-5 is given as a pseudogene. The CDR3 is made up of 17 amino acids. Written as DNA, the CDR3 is TGTGCCAGAAGCTTAGTTTCCTCTCTCGCGGGGGATTCACCCCTCCACTTT. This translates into CARSLVSSLAGDSPLHF.

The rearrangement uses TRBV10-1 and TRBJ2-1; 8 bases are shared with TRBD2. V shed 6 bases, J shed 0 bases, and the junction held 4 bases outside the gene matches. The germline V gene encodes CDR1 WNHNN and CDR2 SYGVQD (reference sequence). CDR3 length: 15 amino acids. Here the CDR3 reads CASRELADSYNEQFF. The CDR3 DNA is TGCGCCAGCAGGGAACTAGCGGACTCCTACAATGAGCAGTTCTTC.

The CDR3 DNA reads as TGTGCCAGCAGGACCTGGGGACAGTCGAACACTGAAGCTTTCTTT. Its protein is CASRTWGQSNTEAFF. The chain combines TRBV6-5 with TRBJ1-1; 7 positions agree with TRBD1. The CDR3 has 15 residues. In germline, CDR1 is MNHEY, CDR2 SVGAGI. The junction had 8 bases not matched to a gene; V was cut back by 6 bases and J by 1 base.

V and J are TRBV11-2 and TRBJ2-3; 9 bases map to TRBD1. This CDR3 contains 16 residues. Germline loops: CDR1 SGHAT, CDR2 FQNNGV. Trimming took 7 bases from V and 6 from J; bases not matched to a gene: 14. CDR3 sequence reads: CASNQVGTGKTDTQYF. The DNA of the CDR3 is TGTGCCAGCAATCAAGTCGGGACAGGGAAGACGGATACGCAGTATTTT.

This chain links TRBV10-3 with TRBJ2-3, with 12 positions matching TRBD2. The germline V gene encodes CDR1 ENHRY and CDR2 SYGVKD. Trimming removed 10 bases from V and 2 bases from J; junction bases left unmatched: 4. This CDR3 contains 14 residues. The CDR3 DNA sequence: TGTGCCACCTGGACTAGCGGGAACACAGATACGCAGTATTTT. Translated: CATWTSGNTDTQYF.

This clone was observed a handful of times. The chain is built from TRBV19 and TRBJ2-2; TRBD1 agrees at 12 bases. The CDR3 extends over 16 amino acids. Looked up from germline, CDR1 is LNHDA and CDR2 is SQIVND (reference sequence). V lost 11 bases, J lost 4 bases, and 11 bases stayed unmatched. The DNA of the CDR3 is TGTGCCGCCCGATCGGGACAGGGGGCGGGCACCGGGGAGCTGTTTTTT. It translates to CAARSGQGAGTGELFF.

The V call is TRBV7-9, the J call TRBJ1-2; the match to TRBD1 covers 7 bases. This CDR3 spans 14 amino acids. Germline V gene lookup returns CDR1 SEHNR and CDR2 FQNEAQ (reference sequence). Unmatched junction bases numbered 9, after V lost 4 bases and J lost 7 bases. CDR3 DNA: TGTGCCAGCAGCTCGGCGACAGGGATGACTGGCTACACCTTC. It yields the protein CASSSATGMTGYTF.

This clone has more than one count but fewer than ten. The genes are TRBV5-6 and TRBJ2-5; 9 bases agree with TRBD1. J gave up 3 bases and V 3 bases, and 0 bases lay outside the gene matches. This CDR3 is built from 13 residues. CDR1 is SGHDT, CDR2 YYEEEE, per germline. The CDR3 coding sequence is TGTGCCAGCAGCTGGGACAGGGAAGAGACCCAGTACTTC. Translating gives CASSWDREETQYF.